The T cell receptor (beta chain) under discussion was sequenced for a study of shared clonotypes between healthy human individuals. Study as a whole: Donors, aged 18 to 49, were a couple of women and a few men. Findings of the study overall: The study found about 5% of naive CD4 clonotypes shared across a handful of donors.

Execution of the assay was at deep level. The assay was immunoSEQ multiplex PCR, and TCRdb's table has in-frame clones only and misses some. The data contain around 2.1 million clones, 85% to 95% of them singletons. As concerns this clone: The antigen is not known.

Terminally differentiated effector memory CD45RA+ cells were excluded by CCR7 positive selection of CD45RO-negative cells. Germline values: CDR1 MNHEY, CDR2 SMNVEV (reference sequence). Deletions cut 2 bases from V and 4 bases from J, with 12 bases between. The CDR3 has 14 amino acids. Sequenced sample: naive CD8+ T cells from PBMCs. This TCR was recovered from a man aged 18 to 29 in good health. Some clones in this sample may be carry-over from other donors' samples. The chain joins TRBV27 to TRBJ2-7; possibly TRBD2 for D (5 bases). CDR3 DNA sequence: TGTGCCAGCAGTTTAGCCGGAAGAGGGTACGAGCAGTACTTC. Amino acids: CASSLAGRGYEQYF.